This T cell receptor (beta chain) originates from a study of T cells in Graves' hyperthyroidism and ophthalmopathy. The CDR3 is 15 amino acids. V lost 4 bases to trimming and J lost 2 bases, with 14 bases between them. CDR1 is MDHEN, CDR2 SYDVKM, per germline. Ten or more counts support this clonotype. TCR beta CDR3 sequences were amplified from RNA transcripts. A set of HTBI primers served as the primers for a first-round RT-PCR of the TCR CDR3. TCRdb recomputed calls from the multiplex PCR reads with MiXCR, one row per CDR3 protein. The sample lists some 550,000 distinct CDR3 sequences, around 21% occurring once.

This chain joins TRBV28 and TRBJ1-2; D perhaps matches TRBD1 (5 bases). This clonotype was obtained from a man between 18 and 29 years old with Graves' hyperthyroidism. Sequenced input: blood. CDR3: CASSSRQTPNYGYTF. The CDR3 DNA reads as TGTGCCAGCAGTTCCCGACAGACCCCAAACTATGGCTACACCTTC.